This T cell receptor (beta chain) was captured in a study of OX40 agonist ivuxolimab in advanced cancers. Profiling relied on immunoSEQ multiplex PCR, and the TCRdb table lists in-frame clones only, not all of them. The sample has over 30,000 clones, 80% to 85% seen once. This CDR3 is built from 15 residues. Trimming took 11 bases from V and 0 from J, leaving 19 bases between them. The germline CDR1 and CDR2 sequences are LNHDA and SQIVND (reference sequence). The input for sequencing was CD4+ or CD8+ T cells sorted from blood, taken in a trial of the OX40 agonist ivuxolimab. The TCR originated in an adult with an advanced solid tumor such as melanoma, head and neck, liver or kidney cancer. The chain couples TRBV19 to TRBJ1-1, with TRBD1 as a possible D gene (6 bases). The CDR3 coding sequence is TGTGCCGCCTCATGGGACATCAGCATGAACACTGAAGCTTTCTTT. It specifies CAASWDISMNTEAFF.